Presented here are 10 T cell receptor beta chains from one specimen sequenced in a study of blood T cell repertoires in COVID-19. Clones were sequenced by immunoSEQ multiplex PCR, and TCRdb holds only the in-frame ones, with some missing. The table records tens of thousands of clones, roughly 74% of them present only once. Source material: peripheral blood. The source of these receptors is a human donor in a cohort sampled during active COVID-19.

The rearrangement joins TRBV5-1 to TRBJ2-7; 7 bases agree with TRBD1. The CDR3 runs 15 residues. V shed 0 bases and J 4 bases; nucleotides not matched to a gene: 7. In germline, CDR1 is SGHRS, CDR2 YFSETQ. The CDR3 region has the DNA TGCGCCAGCAGCTTGGACTATGACAGGGTTTACGAGCAGTACTTC. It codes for CASSLDYDRVYEQYF.

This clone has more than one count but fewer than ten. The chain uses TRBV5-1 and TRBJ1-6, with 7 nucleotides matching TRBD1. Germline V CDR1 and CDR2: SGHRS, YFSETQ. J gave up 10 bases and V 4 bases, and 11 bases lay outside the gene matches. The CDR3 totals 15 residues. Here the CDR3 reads CASSAGQAKGSPLHF. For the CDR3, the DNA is TGCGCCAGCAGCGCCGGACAGGCTAAGGGATCACCCCTCCACTTT.

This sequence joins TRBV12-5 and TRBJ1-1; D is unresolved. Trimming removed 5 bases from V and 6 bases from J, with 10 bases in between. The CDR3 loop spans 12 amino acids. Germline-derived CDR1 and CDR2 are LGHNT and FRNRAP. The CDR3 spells CASGLLSPEAFF. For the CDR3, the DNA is TGTGCTAGTGGTCTCCTAAGTCCTGAAGCTTTCTTT.

The CDR3 sequence is CASRPPLRTGSEKLFF. The CDR3 coding sequence is TGTGCCAGCAGACCACCGTTAAGGACAGGTAGCGAAAAACTGTTTTTT. This chain uses TRBV28 with TRBJ1-4, with 7 bases aligning to TRBD1. CDR3 length: 16 residues. Germline CDR1 is MDHEN and CDR2 is SYDVKM. V lost 6 bases, J lost 8 bases, and 15 bases stayed unmatched.

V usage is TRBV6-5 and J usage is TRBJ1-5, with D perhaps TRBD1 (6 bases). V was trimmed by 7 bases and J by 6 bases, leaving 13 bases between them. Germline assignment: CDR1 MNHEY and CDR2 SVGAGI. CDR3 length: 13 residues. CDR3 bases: TGTGCCAGCACAGGGGAGATCGTTCAGCCCCAGCATTTT. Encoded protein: CASTGEIVQPQHF.

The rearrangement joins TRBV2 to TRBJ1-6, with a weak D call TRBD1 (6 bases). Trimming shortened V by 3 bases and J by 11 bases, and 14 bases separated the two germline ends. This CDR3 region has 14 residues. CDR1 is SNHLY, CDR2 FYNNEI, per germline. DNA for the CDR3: TGTGCCAGCAGTGATGCCTTCAGGGGACCACCCCTCCACTTT. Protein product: CASSDAFRGPPLHF.

The CDR3 here is CASNKGSLRTGELFF. CDR3 in DNA: TGTGCCAGCAACAAAGGGAGTCTTCGAACCGGGGAGCTGTTTTTT. The V call is TRBV2, the J call TRBJ2-2, with D possibly TRBD2 on 5 matching bases. Germline CDR1 is SNHLY and CDR2 is FYNNEI. The CDR3 has 15 amino acids. The V end was cut by 7 bases, the J end by 5 bases, with 17 bases between. Full variable domain (outside the CDR3, taken from reference TRBV2 and TRBJ2-2): EPEVTQTPSHQVTQMGQEVILRCVPISNHLYFYWYRQILGQKVEFLVSFYNNEISEKSEIFDDQFSVERPDGSNFTLKIRSTKLEDSAMYFCASNKGSLRTGELFFGEGSRLTVL.

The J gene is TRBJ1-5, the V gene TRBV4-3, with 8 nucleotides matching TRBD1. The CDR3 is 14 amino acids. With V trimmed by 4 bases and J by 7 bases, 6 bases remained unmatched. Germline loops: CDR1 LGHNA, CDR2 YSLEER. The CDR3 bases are TGCGCCAGCAGCCTTGACAGGGGTGCCCAGCCCCAGCATTTT. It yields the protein CASSLDRGAQPQHF.

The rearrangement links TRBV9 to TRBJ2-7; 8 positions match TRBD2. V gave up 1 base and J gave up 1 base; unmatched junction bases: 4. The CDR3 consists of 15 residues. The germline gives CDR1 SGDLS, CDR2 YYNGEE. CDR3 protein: CASSVTSGYSYEQYF. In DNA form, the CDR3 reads TGTGCCAGCAGCGTAACTAGCGGTTATTCCTACGAGCAGTACTTC.

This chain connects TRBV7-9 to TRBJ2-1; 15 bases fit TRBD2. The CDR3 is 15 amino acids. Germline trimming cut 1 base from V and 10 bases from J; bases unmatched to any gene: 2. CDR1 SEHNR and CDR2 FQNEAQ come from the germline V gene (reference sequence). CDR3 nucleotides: TGTGCCAGCAGCTTAGGGACTAGCGGGAGGGGGGAGCAGTTCTTC. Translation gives CASSLGTSGRGEQFF.